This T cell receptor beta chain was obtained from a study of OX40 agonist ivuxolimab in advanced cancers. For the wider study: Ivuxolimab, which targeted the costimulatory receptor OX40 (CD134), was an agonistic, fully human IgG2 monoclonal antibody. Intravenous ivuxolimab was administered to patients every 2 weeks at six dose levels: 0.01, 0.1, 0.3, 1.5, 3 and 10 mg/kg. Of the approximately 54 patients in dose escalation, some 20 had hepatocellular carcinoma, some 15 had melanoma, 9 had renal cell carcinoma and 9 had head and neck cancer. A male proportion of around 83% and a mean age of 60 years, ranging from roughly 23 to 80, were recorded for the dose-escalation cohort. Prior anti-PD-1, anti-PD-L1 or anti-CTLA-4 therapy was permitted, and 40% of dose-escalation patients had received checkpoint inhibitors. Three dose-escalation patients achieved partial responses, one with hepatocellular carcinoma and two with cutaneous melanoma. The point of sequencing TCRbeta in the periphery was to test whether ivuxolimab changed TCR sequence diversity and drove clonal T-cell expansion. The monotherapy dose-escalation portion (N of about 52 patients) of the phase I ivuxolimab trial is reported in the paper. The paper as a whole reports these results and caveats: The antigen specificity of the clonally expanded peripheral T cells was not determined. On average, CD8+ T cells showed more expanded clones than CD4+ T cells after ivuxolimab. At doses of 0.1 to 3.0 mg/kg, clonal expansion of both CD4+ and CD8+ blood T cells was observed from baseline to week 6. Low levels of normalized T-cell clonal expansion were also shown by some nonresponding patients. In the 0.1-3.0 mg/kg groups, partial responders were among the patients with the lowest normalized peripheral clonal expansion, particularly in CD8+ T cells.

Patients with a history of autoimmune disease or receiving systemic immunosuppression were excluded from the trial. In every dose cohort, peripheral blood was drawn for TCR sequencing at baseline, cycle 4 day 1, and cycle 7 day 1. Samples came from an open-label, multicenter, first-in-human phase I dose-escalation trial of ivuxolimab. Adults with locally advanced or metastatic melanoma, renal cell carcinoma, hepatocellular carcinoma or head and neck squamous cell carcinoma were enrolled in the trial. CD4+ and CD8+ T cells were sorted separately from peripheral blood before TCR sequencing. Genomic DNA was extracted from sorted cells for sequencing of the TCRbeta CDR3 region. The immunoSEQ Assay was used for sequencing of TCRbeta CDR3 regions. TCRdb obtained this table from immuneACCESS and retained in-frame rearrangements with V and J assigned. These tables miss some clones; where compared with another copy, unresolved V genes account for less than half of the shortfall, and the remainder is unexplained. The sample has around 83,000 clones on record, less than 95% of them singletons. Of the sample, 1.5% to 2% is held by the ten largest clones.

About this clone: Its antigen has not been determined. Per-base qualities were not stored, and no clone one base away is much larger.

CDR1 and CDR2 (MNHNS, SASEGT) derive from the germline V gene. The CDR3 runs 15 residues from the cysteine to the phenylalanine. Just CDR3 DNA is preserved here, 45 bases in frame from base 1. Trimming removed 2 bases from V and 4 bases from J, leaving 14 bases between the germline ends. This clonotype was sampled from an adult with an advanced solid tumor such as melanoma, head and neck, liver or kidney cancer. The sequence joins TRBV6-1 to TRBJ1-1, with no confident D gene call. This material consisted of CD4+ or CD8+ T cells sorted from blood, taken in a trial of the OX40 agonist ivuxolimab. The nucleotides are TGTGCCAGCAGTGAAATGGGGTGGGAGACCACTGAAGCTTTCTTT. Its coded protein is CASSEMGWETTEAFF.